The 2 T cell receptor beta chains given below trace back to one sample, sequenced in a study of cytomegalovirus exposure and HLA in healthy donors (dated by TCRdb to 2016 to 2017). Libraries were built with the immunoSEQ multiplex PCR assay. A mixture of 60 forward primers for TCR Vbeta segments and 13 reverse primers for TCR Jbeta segments was used in the multiplex PCR. Entries here come from immuneACCESS through TCRdb and include only in-frame sequences with V and J called. Some clones fail to appear in such tables; in the studies checked, an unresolved V gene covers under half of the shortfall, and the cause of the remainder is unknown. This sample gives a few hundred thousand clones in total; under 80% of them show up just once. The top ten clones comprise 1.8% of the sample. Sequencing used PBMCs. Source of these receptors: a woman aged 30 to 39 in good health and CMV-seronegative.

This chain uses TRBV30 with TRBJ1-4; TRBD1 is a possible D gene (6 bases). CDR3 size: 14 residues. The germline V and J ends were trimmed by 0 bases and 1 base, with 6 bases remaining between them. The germline V gene encodes CDR1 GTSNPN and CDR2 SVGIG (reference sequence). This CDR3 reads CAWSVQGTNEKLFF. The CDR3 DNA reads as TGTGCCTGGAGTGTACAGGGAACTAATGAAAAACTGTTTTTT.

CDR3 bases: TGTGCCAGCAGCCAAGATACGGGGTACAATGAGCAGTTCTTC. It translates to CASSQDTGYNEQFF. The chain links TRBV5-4 to TRBJ2-1; a possible D gene is TRBD2 (5 bases). CDR1 is SGHNT and CDR2 is YYREEE in the germline V gene (reference sequence). Between the trimmed V and J ends, which lost 4 bases and 4 bases, there was a span of 12 bases. The CDR3 spans 14 residues.